Below, one TCR beta chain is given with its context. Its recognized antigen is unknown. This is likely a read error, given that the CDR3 carries no conserved phenylalanine or tryptophan at its end. The receptor library was made with 5' RACE. Sequenced using a NextSeq 500. In the TCR library protocol, a unique molecular identifier was attached to each TCR cDNA molecule so that PCR and sequencing errors could be corrected. In the authors' own workflow: TCR identification, UMI-based error correction and CDR3 extraction were performed with Decombinator tools. Expanded TCRs were defined as those above a frequency of 2 per 1,000, corresponding to the top 1% of the tumor frequency distribution. Each repertoire was subsampled 100 times to 5,000 TCRs, after which Renyi diversity was computed with the R vegan package. CDR3 similarity networks were built from amino acid triplet string-kernel similarity, with CDR3s being connected when pairwise similarity was above 0.82. The public sequencing data were trimmed at Q25 with fastp and processed into clonotypes with MiXCR by TCRdb, which kept only in-frame beta chains. Rows with a matching CDR3 protein are joined into one entry that keeps the most common DNA and genes. The V and J calls follow TCRdb's processing rather than the paper's. This sample has about 38,000 distinct CDR3 sequences in its table, and around 7% of those were observed once. The top ten hold under 30% of the sample.

Sample time point, as interpreted from the label and publication: sample taken at primary tumor resection. Without any cell sorting, TCR sequencing was performed on whole RNA extracted either from tumor and nontumor lung tissue or from cryopreserved PBMC samples. The donors were some 72 patients from the lung TRACERx cohort who had early-stage, untreated non-small cell lung cancer. A patient was chosen for TCR sequencing only when enough RNA was available from at least two tumor regions. This sample was included in a study of spatial heterogeneity in lung cancer (dated by TCRdb to about 2019). As for the study more broadly: Beta-chain transcripts were consistently detected in greater numbers than alpha-chain transcripts, which likely reflected higher beta-chain transcript abundance. In the raw uncorrected reads, each unique combination of TCR and UMI appeared on average more than ten times. In non-small cell lung cancer, the study made a quantitative comparison of TCR alpha and beta repertoires among multiple tumor regions, matched nontumor lung and blood. Nonsynonymous mutation counts, determined by whole-exome sequencing of tumor tissue, were related to features of the TCR repertoire. Both alpha and beta chains were TCR-sequenced in roughly 200 tumor regions, about 69 matched nontumor lung samples and more than 50 PBMC samples obtained at surgery. Overall study results and their limits: Ubiquitous expanded tumor TCRs were found in blood more often at tumor resection than at routine follow-up. Additional single-cell paired TCR alpha and beta sequencing was considered necessary to confirm, at a functional level, the hypothesis that regional TCRs recognize regional mutations.

The CDR3 totals 17 residues, both ends included. Only the CDR3 DNA is retained, 51 bases long and in frame from the first base. The germline V end is reduced by 0 bases and the J end by 6 bases; junction bases left unmatched: 10. CDR1 and CDR2 (DFQATT, SNEGSKA) derive from the germline V gene (reference sequence). This specimen was PBMCs, taken at surgery. The clonotype comes from a male donor with early-stage non-small cell lung cancer. Rearrangement joined TRBV20-1 to TRBJ2-1; 11 middle bases align to TRBD2. CDR3 protein: CSARDRLTSGGRNEQFL. The sequence in DNA is TGCAGTGCTAGAGATCGCTTAACTAGCGGGGGCCGCAATGAGCAGTTCCTC.